This T cell receptor beta chain derives from a study of T cells in Graves' hyperthyroidism and ophthalmopathy. The CDR3 loop spans 15 amino acids. Germline CDR1 reads LGHDT; CDR2 reads YNNKEL (reference sequence). V was clipped by 4 bases and J by 7 bases; unmatched bases: 7. Patients between 18 and 65 years old had hyperthyroidism, newly diagnosed and lasting under 2 months. The sample holds a few counts of this clonotype. The TCR beta CDR3 regions underwent amplification using RNA transcripts as the source. First-round RT-PCR of the TCR CDR3 relied on the HTBI primer set. TCRdb fed the multiplex PCR reads into MiXCR, producing one record per CDR3 protein. The sample has some 550,000 distinct CDR3 sequences; roughly 20% are singletons.

The rearrangement joins TRBV3-1 to TRBJ1-2; TRBD1 matches at 12 bases. The clonotype was recovered from a man aged 18 to 30 with Graves' hyperthyroidism. Input material: blood. The CDR3 loop reads CASSPGTGGGLGYTF. The CDR3 DNA reads as TGTGCCAGCAGCCCCGGGACAGGGGGCGGTCTTGGCTACACCTTC.